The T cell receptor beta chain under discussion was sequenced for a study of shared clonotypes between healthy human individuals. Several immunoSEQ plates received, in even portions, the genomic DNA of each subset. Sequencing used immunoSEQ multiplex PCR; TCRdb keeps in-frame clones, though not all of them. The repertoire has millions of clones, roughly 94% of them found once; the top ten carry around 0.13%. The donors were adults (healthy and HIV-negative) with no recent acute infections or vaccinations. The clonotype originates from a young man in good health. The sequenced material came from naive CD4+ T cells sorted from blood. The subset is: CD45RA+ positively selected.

The DNA of the CDR3 is TGTGCCAGCAGCGGACCCCATGGGCAGGCCTACGAGCAGTACTTC. It encodes CASSGPHGQAYEQYF. V is TRBV28 and J is TRBJ2-7; unclear D gene. Germline V gene lookup returns CDR1 MDHEN and CDR2 SYDVKM. This CDR3 has 15 amino acids. Trimming shortened V by 6 bases and J by 2 bases, and 17 bases separated the two germline ends.